This section outlines one T cell receptor beta chain sequence together with its context. Antigen: not known. The PCR was carried out with 60 Vbeta primers and 13 Jbeta primers. In the study's own analysis: In a later analysis, the count reached roughly 80 million unique TCR beta chains, with 9 million to 11 million shared. The data were produced by immunoSEQ multiplex PCR, yet TCRdb's version contains in-frame clones alone and is incomplete. That table is the source of V, J and clone size, and D and trimming were worked out from the DNA. The table has around 33,000 clones, more than 85% seen once; the top ten hold roughly 2.6%. The sample comes from a study of cytomegalovirus exposure and HLA in healthy donors. The J segment lost 3 bases and the V segment lost 3 bases, leaving 5 bases of the junction unmatched. The germline CDR1 and CDR2 sequences are MDHEN and SYDVKM. The CDR3 spans 16 residues. The study, taken as a whole, reports: The authors reported that TCR beta sequences could predict HLA-A and HLA-B alleles. These predictions were accurate for most subjects in the first cohort. It was reportedly the case that the classifier diagnosed cytomegalovirus status with high specificity and sensitivity. Earlier analysis found most TCR beta V segments productive about 87% or about 30% of the time.

This TCR was sampled from a woman aged 18-29 years in good health and CMV-seronegative. The rearrangement links TRBV28 to TRBJ2-6, with 7 bases matching TRBD2. Sequencing input: PBMCs. The CDR3 DNA follows: TGTGCCAGCAGTTTTGCGGGAGCTTTTGGGGCCAACGTCCTGACTTTC. Translation gives CASSFAGAFGANVLTF.